Sequencing of this T cell receptor beta chain was carried out in a study of T cell repertoires in cytomegalovirus infection. About the study: Public TCR beta signatures provided an indication of both CMV infection and a matching HLA type.

This clonotype was seen repeatedly, ten times or more. TCRdb recomputed calls from the reads with MiXCR, one row per CDR3 protein. The sample lists approximately 180,000 distinct CDR3 sequences, approximately 19% occurring once. The CDR3 covers 19 residues. Germline-derived CDR1 and CDR2 are SGHTA and FQGNSA. J was trimmed by 4 bases and V by 0 bases; bases with no gene match: 11. The specimen sequenced was PBMCs. The rearrangement links TRBV7-2 to TRBJ2-3; 12 positions agree with TRBD2. The clonotype was recovered from a human donor in good health (CMV status not recorded). Some clones in this sample may be carry-over from other donors' samples. The CDR3 sequence: CASSLARGRTSGRSDTQYF. CDR3 DNA sequence: TGTGCCAGCAGCTTAGCCCGAGGTAGAACTAGCGGGAGGTCAGATACGCAGTATTTT. The whole variable domain, remainder taken from reference TRBV7-2 and TRBJ2-3, is GAGVSQSPSNKVTEKGKDVELRCDPISGHTALYWYRQSLGQGLEFLIYFQGNSAPDKSGLPSDRFSAERTGGSVSTLTIQRTQQEDSAVYLCASSLARGRTSGRSDTQYFGPGTRLTVL.